The next 22 T cell receptor beta chains were all read from a single sample in a study of T cell therapy after organ transplantation. The method was immunoSEQ multiplex PCR; TCRdb's version includes in-frame clones alone and lacks a portion of them. Of about 1,500 clones detected, over 60% appear once; the ten largest clones hold 40% to 65%. Time point denoted: 20-29 weeks after completion of therapy. Antigen specificity for these receptors is unknown. The material was CD8+ T cells from blood, obtained after autologous CMV-specific T cell therapy. The receptors come from a human patient who had received a solid organ transplant and had CMV disease. Part of the T cells may come from the graft donor.

The rearrangement joins TRBV19 to TRBJ2-1, with D uncertain. The V end lost 1 base, the J end lost 1 base, and 11 bases lay between the germline ends. The CDR3 has 16 amino acids. Germline values: CDR1 LNHDA, CDR2 SQIVND (reference sequence). This chain's CDR3 is CASSIGSRPSYNEQFF. CDR3 DNA: TGTGCCAGTAGTATAGGGTCCCGACCGTCCTACAATGAGCAGTTCTTC.

The rearrangement uses TRBV2 and TRBJ2-5, with TRBD2 matching 16 bases. Germline CDR1 and CDR2: SNHLY and FYNNEI. The CDR3 loop spans 18 amino acids. V gave up 3 bases and J gave up 5 bases; unmatched junction bases: 9. The CDR3, as DNA: TGTGCCAGCAGTGATTTGGGACTAGCGGGAGGGCCGGGGGAGACCCAGTACTTC. Its translation: CASSDLGLAGGPGETQYF. Supplemented by reference TRBV2 and TRBJ2-5, the full variable domain reads EPEVTQTPSHQVTQMGQEVILRCVPISNHLYFYWYRQILGQKVEFLVSFYNNEISEKSEIFDDQFSVERPDGSNFTLKIRSTKLEDSAMYFCASSDLGLAGGPGETQYFGPGTRLLVL.

This clone was observed a single time. The chain uses TRBV9 and TRBJ2-3; 8 positions agree with TRBD2. Trimming removed 0 bases from V and 2 bases from J; junction bases left unmatched: 11. In germline, CDR1 is SGDLS, CDR2 YYNGEE. The CDR3 runs 18 residues. CDR3 protein: CASSVGEAGEWFTDTQYF. Here the CDR3 DNA reads TGTGCCAGCAGCGTAGGGGAAGCGGGGGAATGGTTCACAGATACGCAGTATTTT. Full variable domain (missing parts from reference TRBV9 and TRBJ2-3): DSGVTQTPKHLITATGQRVTLRCSPRSGDLSVYWYQQSLDQGLQFLIQYYNGEERAKGNILERFSAQQFPDLHSELNLSSLELGDSALYFCASSVGEAGEWFTDTQYFGPGTRLTVL.

This sequence joins TRBV30 and TRBJ1-2, with D perhaps TRBD1 (5 bases). Germline loops: CDR1 GTSNPN, CDR2 SVGIG (reference sequence). This CDR3 region has 13 residues. V lost 4 bases, J lost 4 bases, and 13 bases lay in between. The CDR3 DNA reads as TGTGCCTGGACCCCGGGGGGGGGCTATGGCTACACCTTC. Encoded protein: CAWTPGGGYGYTF.

The J gene is TRBJ1-4, the V gene TRBV5-8; TRBD1 is a possible D gene (6 bases). Per the germline V gene, CDR1 is SGHTS and CDR2 is YDEGEE. The CDR3 consists of 15 residues. V lost 3 bases and J lost 2, with 11 bases in between. Here the CDR3 reads CASSYHRVTNEKLFF. CDR3 DNA sequence: TGTGCCAGCAGCTACCACAGGGTGACTAATGAAAAACTGTTTTTT.

The chain links TRBV19 to TRBJ1-5; D is undetermined. CDR1 and CDR2 from the germline V gene are LNHDA and SQIVND (reference sequence). Trimming shortened V by 6 bases and J by 4 bases, and 13 bases separated the two germline ends. The CDR3 is 14 amino acids. CDR3 amino acids: CASSPDGWNQPQHF. DNA of the CDR3: TGTGCCAGTAGCCCGGACGGGTGGAATCAGCCCCAGCATTTT.

This chain connects TRBV20-1 to TRBJ1-2; no reliable D call. The CDR3 totals 11 residues. V was pared by 6 bases and J by 4 bases, with 9 bases between. Germline V gives CDR1 DFQATT, CDR2 SNEGSKA (reference sequence). The CDR3 nucleotides read TGCAGTGCAAACTACATCTATGGCTACACCTTC. It encodes CSANYIYGYTF.

This chain joins TRBV9 and TRBJ1-3, with TRBD1 matching over 9 bases. The CDR3 is 16 residues long. V gave up 0 bases and J gave up 4 bases; unmatched junction bases: 5. Germline CDR1 and CDR2: SGDLS and YYNGEE. CDR3 sequence (DNA): TGTGCCAGCAGCGTAGATCTGGGACAGGGAGGAAACACCATATATTTT. This sequence encodes CASSVDLGQGGNTIYF.

This chain uses TRBV19 with TRBJ1-5, with TRBD1 matching over 9 bases. The germline V gene has CDR1 LNHDA and CDR2 SQIVND (reference sequence). The CDR3 runs to 16 residues. Trimming cost V 7 bases and J 0 bases; bases outside gene matches: 7. This CDR3 is CASTRDRAYSNQPQHF. CDR3 nucleotides: TGTGCCAGTACCCGGGACAGGGCTTATAGCAATCAGCCCCAGCATTTT.

This clone appeared a single time. The chain combines TRBV7-6 with TRBJ1-6; no reliable D call. The CDR3 extends over 17 amino acids. Trimming removed 3 bases at V and 0 bases at J, with 12 bases between. Germline V gene lookup returns CDR1 SGHVS and CDR2 FNYEAQ. The CDR3 nucleotides are TGTGCCAGCAGCTTGTCGGAATCGAGCTCCTATAATTCACCCCTCCACTTT. Its translation: CASSLSESSSYNSPLHF.

The chain is built from TRBV30 and TRBJ1-1; possibly TRBD1 for D (6 bases). The CDR3 extends over 14 amino acids. Germline loops: CDR1 GTSNPN, CDR2 SVGIG (reference sequence). Trimming left V 0 bases short and J 8 bases short, with 16 bases between. Here the CDR3 reads CAWSVLGGQSEAFF. For the CDR3, the DNA is TGTGCCTGGAGTGTACTAGGGGGACAATCGGAAGCTTTCTTT.

This sequence joins TRBV5-4 and TRBJ2-7; no clear D. CDR1 and CDR2 from the germline V gene are SGHNT and YYREEE (reference sequence). CDR3 length: 13 residues. Between the trimmed V and J ends, which lost 0 bases and 1 base, there was a span of 5 bases. The CDR3 reads CASSLGHSYEQYF. The CDR3, as DNA: TGTGCCAGCAGCTTGGGACATTCCTACGAGCAGTACTTC.

The chain links TRBV30 to TRBJ2-7, with 8 bases matching TRBD2. V shed 3 bases and J 2 bases; nucleotides not matched to a gene: 6. The CDR3 is 14 residues long. CDR1 and CDR2 from the germline V gene are GTSNPN and SVGIG (reference sequence). The CDR3 DNA reads as TGTGCCTGGAGCTCTGGCGGGGGGACCTACGAGCAGTACTTC. Translated, it gives CAWSSGGGTYEQYF.

This chain uses TRBV5-6 with TRBJ2-1; TRBD2 matches at 7 bases. The length of the CDR3 is 17 residues. J gave up 0 bases and V 0 bases, and 6 bases lay outside the gene matches. CDR1 and CDR2 (germline): SGHDT, YYEEEE. CDR3 protein: CASSLEWRESSYNEQFF. The CDR3 DNA is TGTGCCAGCAGCTTGGAGTGGCGGGAGAGCTCCTACAATGAGCAGTTCTTC.

V is TRBV25-1 and J is TRBJ2-5; D possibly uses TRBD1 or TRBD2 (5 bases each). This CDR3 spans 12 amino acids. Trimming shortened V by 9 bases and J by 5 bases, and 13 bases separated the two germline ends. CDR1 MGHDK and CDR2 SYGVNS come from the germline V gene. CDR3 residues: CARPGPPETQYF. The CDR3 DNA sequence: TGTGCCAGACCGGGGCCCCCGGAGACCCAGTACTTC.

The rearrangement uses TRBV29-1 and TRBJ1-1; 9 bases match TRBD1. CDR3 length: 14 residues. Germline lookup yields CDR1 SQVTM and CDR2 ANQGSEA. With V trimmed by 6 bases and J by 1 base, 6 bases remained unmatched. The CDR3 coding sequence is TGCAGCGTGGGGGGGGACAGGGAGAACACTGAAGCTTTCTTT. It is translated as CSVGGDRENTEAFF.

The chain recombines TRBV11-3 with TRBJ2-1; 8 nucleotides line up with TRBD2. J was trimmed by 9 bases and V by 1 base; bases with no gene match: 14. CDR1 is SGHNT and CDR2 is YENEEA in the germline V gene. The CDR3 runs to 17 residues. The CDR3 here is CASSLAPSSGLLGEQFF. The DNA for the CDR3 is TGTGCCAGCAGCTTAGCCCCTTCTAGCGGGCTCTTAGGTGAGCAGTTCTTC. Looking up the rest from reference TRBV11-3 and TRBJ2-1 gives the full variable domain: EAGVVQSPRYKIIEKKQPVAFWCNPISGHNTLYWYLQNLGQGPELLIRYENEEAVDDSQLPKDRFSAERLKGVDSTLKIQPAELGDSAVYLCASSLAPSSGLLGEQFFGPGTRLTVL.

This clone was seen a few times. The rearrangement links TRBV5-6 to TRBJ2-2; TRBD2 matches 8 bases. V lost 0 bases and J lost 4; bases outside the gene matches: 2. CDR1 and CDR2 (germline): SGHDT, YYEEEE. The CDR3 totals 15 residues. The CDR3 here is CASSLGLAGTGELFF. The CDR3, as DNA: TGTGCCAGCAGCTTGGGGCTAGCGGGCACCGGGGAGCTGTTTTTT.

V usage is TRBV5-1 and J usage is TRBJ2-1; 8 bases are a match to TRBD1. Germline CDR1 SGHRS, CDR2 YFSETQ. Trimming at V came to 0 bases and at J to 8 bases, leaving 4 bases not matched to a gene. The CDR3 spans 14 residues. CDR3 sequence reads: CASSLAPTGDEQFF. CDR3 nucleotides: TGCGCCAGCAGCTTGGCCCCGACAGGGGATGAGCAGTTCTTC.

The V and J genes are TRBV27 and TRBJ2-6, with 8 bases fitting TRBD1. There are 16 residues in the CDR3. V shed 3 bases and J 3 bases; nucleotides not matched to a gene: 4. Per the germline V gene, CDR1 is MNHEY and CDR2 is SMNVEV (reference sequence). This chain's CDR3 is CASSFWTGSGANVLTF. CDR3 bases: TGTGCCAGCAGTTTCTGGACAGGGAGTGGGGCCAACGTCCTGACTTTC.

This clone was seen a few times. V is TRBV5-4 and J is TRBJ1-2; D is uncertain. The germline CDR1 and CDR2 sequences are SGHNT and YYREEE (reference sequence). The V gene lost 0 bases and the J gene lost 5 bases, with 14 bases spanning the gap. The CDR3 covers 15 residues. The CDR3 bases are TGTGCCAGCAGCTTGGGCGGGAGTCCCAGGTATGGCTACACCTTC. This sequence encodes CASSLGGSPRYGYTF.

With respect to this clone: A read error may account for a junction end that differs from germline. The chain has TRBV5-1 and TRBJ1-3; TRBD1 agrees at 8 bases. The CDR3 runs to 16 residues. The V gene's germline CDR1 is SGHRS and CDR2 YFSETQ. CDR3 sequence (DNA): TGCGCCAGCAGCTTGGACTGGACAGGGACTGGAGACACCATATATTTT. It yields the protein CASSLDWTGTGDTIYF.